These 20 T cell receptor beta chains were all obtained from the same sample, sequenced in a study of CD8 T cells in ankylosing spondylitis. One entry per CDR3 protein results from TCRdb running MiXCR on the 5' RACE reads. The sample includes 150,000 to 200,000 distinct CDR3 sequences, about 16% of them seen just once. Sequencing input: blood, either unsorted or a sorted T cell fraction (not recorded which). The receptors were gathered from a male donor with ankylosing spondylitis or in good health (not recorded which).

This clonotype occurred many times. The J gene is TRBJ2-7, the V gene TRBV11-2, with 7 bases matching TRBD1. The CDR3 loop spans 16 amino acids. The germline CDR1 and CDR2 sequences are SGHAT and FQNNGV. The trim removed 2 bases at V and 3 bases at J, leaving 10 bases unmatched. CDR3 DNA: TGTGCCAGCAGCTTAAGAGGGGGCCTCGGGGTCTACGAGCAGTACTTC. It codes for CASSLRGGLGVYEQYF. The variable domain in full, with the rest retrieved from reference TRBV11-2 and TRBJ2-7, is EAGVAQSPRYKIIEKRQSVAFWCNPISGHATLYWYQQILGQGPKLLIQFQNNGVVDDSQLPKDRFSAERLKGVDSTLKIQPAKLEDSAVYLCASSLRGGLGVYEQYFGPGTRLTVT.

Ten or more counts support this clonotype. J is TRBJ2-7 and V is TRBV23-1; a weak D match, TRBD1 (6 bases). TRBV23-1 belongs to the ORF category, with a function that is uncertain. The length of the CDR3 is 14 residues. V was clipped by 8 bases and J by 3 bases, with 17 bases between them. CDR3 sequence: CASLHRQAHYEQYF. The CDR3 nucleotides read TGCGCCAGCCTTCATCGACAGGCCCACTACGAGCAGTACTTC.

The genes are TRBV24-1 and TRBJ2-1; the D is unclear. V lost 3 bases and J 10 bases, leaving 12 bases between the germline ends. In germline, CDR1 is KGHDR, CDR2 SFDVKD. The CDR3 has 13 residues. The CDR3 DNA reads TGTGCCACCAGTGATAACACTACGAGGGAGCAGTTCTTC. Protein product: CATSDNTTREQFF.

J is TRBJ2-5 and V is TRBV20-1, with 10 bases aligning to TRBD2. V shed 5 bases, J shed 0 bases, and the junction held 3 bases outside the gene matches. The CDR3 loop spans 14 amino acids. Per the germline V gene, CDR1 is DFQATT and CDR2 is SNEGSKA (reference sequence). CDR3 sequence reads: CSACGTSDQETQYF. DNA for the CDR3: TGCAGTGCTTGCGGGACTAGCGACCAAGAGACCCAGTACTTC.

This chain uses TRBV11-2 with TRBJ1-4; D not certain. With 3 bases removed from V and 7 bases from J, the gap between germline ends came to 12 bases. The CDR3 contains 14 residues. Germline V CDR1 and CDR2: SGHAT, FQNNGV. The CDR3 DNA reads TGTGCCAGCAGCTTTAGAAGGGAGGGTGAAAAACTGTTTTTT. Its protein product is CASSFRREGEKLFF.

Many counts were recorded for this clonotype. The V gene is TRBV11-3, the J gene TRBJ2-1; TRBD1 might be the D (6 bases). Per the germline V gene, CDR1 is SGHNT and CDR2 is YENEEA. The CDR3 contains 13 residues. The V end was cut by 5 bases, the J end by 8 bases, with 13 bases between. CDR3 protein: CASSRIEGDEQFF. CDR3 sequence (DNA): TGTGCCAGCAGCCGAATCGAGGGGGATGAGCAGTTCTTC.

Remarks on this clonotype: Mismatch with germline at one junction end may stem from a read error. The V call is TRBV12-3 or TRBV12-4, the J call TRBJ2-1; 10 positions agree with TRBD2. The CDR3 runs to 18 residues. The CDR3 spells CTSSSRSSGRPSYNEQFF. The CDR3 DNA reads TGTACCAGCAGTTCCCGGAGTAGCGGGAGGCCCTCCTACAATGAGCAGTTCTTC.

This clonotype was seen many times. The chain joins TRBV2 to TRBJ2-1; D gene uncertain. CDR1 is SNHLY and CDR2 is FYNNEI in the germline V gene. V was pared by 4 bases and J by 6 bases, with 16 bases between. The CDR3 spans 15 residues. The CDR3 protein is CASSVSTIRSNEQFF. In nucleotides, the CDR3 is TGTGCCAGCAGTGTCTCGACGATCCGGAGCAATGAGCAGTTCTTC.

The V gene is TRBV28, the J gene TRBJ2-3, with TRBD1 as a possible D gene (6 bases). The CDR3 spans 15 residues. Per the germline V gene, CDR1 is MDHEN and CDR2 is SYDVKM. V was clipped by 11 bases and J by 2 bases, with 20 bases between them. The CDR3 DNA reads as TGTGCCGCCCCCCTCGACAGGTTTGTCACAGATACGCAGTATTTT. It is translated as CAAPLDRFVTDTQYF. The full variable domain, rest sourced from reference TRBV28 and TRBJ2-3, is DVKVTQSSRYLVKRTGEKVFLECVQDMDHENMFWYRQDPGLGLRLIYFSYDVKMKEKGDIPEGYSVSREKKERFSLILESASTNQTSMYLCAAPLDRFVTDTQYFGPGTRLTVL.

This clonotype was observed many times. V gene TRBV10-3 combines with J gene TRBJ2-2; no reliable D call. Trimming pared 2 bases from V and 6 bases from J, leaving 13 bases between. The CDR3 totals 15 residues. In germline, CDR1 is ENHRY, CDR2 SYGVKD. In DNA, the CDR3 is TGTGCCATCAGTGAGAGGACCCAAAAGGCCGGGGAGCTGTTTTTT. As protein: CAISERTQKAGELFF.

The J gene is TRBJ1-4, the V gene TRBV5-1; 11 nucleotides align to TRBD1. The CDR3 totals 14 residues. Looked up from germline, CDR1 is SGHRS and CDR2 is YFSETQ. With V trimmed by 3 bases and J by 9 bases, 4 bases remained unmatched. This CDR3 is CASSWGTGGKKLFF. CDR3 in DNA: TGCGCCAGCAGCTGGGGGACAGGGGGGAAAAAACTGTTTTTT.

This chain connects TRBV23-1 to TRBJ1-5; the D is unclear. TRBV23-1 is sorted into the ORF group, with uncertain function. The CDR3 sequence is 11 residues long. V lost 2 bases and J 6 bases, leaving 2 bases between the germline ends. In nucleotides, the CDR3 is TGCGCCAGCAGTCAACTTCAGCCCCAGCATTTT. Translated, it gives CASSQLQPQHF.

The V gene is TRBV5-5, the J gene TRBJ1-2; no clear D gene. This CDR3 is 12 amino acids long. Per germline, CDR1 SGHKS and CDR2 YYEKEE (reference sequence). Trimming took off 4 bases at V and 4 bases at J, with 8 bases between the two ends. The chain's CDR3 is CASSLEIYGYTF. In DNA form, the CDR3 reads TGTGCCAGCAGCCTAGAGATCTATGGCTACACCTTC.

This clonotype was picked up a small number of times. DNA for the CDR3: TGTGCCAGCAGGTCCTTGCGGGGGCGGGAGACAGATACGCAGTATTTT. Residues: CASRSLRGRETDTQYF. The V call is TRBV11-2, the J call TRBJ2-3, with D perhaps TRBD2 (7 bases). Trimming pared 6 bases from V and 3 bases from J, leaving 19 bases between. Germline V gene lookup returns CDR1 SGHAT and CDR2 FQNNGV. CDR3 size: 16 residues.

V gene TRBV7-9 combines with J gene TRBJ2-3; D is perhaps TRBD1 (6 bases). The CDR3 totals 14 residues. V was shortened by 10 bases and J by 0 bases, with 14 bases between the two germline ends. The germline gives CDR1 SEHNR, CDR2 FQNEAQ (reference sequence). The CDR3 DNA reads TGTGCCATTGGGGGACATCCTAGCACAGATACGCAGTATTTT. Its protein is CAIGGHPSTDTQYF.

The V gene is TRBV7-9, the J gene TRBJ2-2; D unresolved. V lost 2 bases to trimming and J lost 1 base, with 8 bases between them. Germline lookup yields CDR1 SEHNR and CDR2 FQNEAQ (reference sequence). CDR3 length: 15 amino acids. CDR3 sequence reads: CASSLSAVNTGELFF. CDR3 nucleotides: TGTGCCAGCAGCTTAAGCGCAGTGAACACCGGGGAGCTGTTTTTT.

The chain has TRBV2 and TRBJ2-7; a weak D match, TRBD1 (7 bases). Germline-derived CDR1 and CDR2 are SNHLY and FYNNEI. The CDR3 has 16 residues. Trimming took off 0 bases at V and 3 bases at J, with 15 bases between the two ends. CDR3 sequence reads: CASSEATAQGGYEQYF. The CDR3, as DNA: TGTGCCAGCAGTGAAGCGACAGCCCAGGGGGGCTACGAGCAGTACTTC.

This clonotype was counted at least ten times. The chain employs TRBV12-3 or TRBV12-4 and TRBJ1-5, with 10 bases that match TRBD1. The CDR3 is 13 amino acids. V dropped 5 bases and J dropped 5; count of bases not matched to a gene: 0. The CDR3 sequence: CASSGQGDQPQHF. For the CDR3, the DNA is TGTGCCAGCAGTGGACAGGGGGATCAGCCCCAGCATTTT.

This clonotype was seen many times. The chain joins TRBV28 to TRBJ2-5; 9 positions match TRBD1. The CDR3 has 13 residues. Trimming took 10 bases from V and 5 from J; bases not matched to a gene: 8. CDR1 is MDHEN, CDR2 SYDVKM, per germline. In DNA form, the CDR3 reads TGTGCCACGGACAGGGGTGCGCCGGAGACCCAGTACTTC. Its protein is CATDRGAPETQYF.

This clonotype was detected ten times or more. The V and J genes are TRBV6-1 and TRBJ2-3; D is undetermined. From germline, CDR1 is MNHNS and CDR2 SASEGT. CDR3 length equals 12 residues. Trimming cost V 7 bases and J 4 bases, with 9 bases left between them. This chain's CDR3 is CASTVLADTQYF. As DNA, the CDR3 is TGTGCCAGCACCGTCCTGGCAGATACGCAGTATTTT.